One sample yielded the 9 T cell receptor beta chains listed below, sequenced in a study of blood T cell repertoires in COVID-19. TCRdb's copy holds only in-frame clones and misses some; the assay was immunoSEQ multiplex PCR. The sample comprises about 150,000 clones, approximately 86% of which are singletons, and 3.5% to 4.5% rests with the top ten. The sample consisted of peripheral blood. The receptors were sampled from a woman between 55 and 75 years old with active or convalescent COVID-19.

The rearrangement links TRBV6-5 to TRBJ1-5; possibly TRBD1 for D (6 bases). Germline values: CDR1 MNHEY, CDR2 SVGAGI. With 6 bases removed from V and 3 bases from J, the gap between germline ends came to 12 bases. The CDR3 covers 14 residues. The CDR3 DNA is TGTGCCAGCAGAACCACAGGGCACAATCAGCCCCAGCATTTT. It translates to CASRTTGHNQPQHF.

The J gene is TRBJ2-2, the V gene TRBV9; 8 bases map to TRBD1. Looked up from germline, CDR1 is SGDLS and CDR2 is YYNGEE. The CDR3 contains 14 residues. V lost 6 bases and J lost 3; bases outside the gene matches: 4. In DNA, the CDR3 is TGTGCCAGCAACCCGACAGGGGACACCGGGGAGCTGTTTTTT. It specifies CASNPTGDTGELFF.

V and J are TRBV7-9 and TRBJ1-5; 8 bases fit TRBD1. Germline V gene data show CDR1 as SEHNR and CDR2 as FQNEAQ (reference sequence). The CDR3 contains 16 residues. Germline trimming cut 5 bases from V and 7 bases from J; bases unmatched to any gene: 13. CDR3 sequence: CASSASTGALSQPQHF. The CDR3 DNA is TGTGCCAGCAGCGCCTCGACAGGGGCCCTCTCCCAGCCCCAGCATTTT.

The chain employs TRBV6-1 and TRBJ1-2; 7 bases are shared with TRBD1. The V segment lost 3 bases and the J segment 4 bases; nucleotides outside the gene matches: 8. CDR1 is MNHNS, CDR2 SASEGT, per germline. This CDR3 is built from 15 residues. This CDR3 is CASSEGQPQSYGYTF. CDR3 coding DNA: TGTGCCAGCAGTGAGGGACAGCCTCAAAGCTATGGCTACACCTTC.

This clone appeared once. Within the sample, other DNA sequences also encode this same CDR3. The chain is built from TRBV12-3 or TRBV12-4 and TRBJ1-3; D is ambiguous. The CDR3 is 13 residues long. V lost 6 bases to trimming and J lost 3 bases, with 9 bases between them. The CDR3 loop is CASSPSGGNTIYF. As DNA, the CDR3 is TGTGCCAGCAGCCCCTCGGGTGGAAACACCATATATTTT.

This chain connects TRBV25-1 to TRBJ2-3; no firm D call. Trimming stripped 4 bases from V and 8 bases from J, with 19 bases between. This CDR3 is built from 15 residues. Germline V gene sequence: CDR1 MGHDK, CDR2 SYGVNS. CDR3: CASSGPVVLGATQYF. The CDR3 nucleotides are TGTGCCAGCAGTGGCCCGGTCGTCCTAGGTGCTACGCAGTATTTT.

The chain uses TRBV19 and TRBJ1-5; the D gene is possibly TRBD1 (6 bases). Between the trimmed V and J ends, which lost 7 bases and 7 bases, there was a span of 20 bases. Per the germline V gene, CDR1 is LNHDA and CDR2 is SQIVND (reference sequence). This CDR3 has 15 amino acids. The CDR3 DNA reads TGTGCCAGTACCCTGGAGAGGGGAACAGGGCAGCCCCAGCATTTT. This translates into CASTLERGTGQPQHF.

The V call is TRBV3-1 (or the pseudogene TRBV3-2), the J call TRBJ2-5, with D maybe TRBD2 (5 bases). This CDR3 contains 14 residues. Germline CDR1 LGHDT, CDR2 YNNKEL (reference sequence). V was pared by 1 base and J by 4 bases, with 10 bases between. CDR3 in amino acids: CASSQGASRETQYF. Written as DNA, the CDR3 is TGTGCCAGCAGCCAAGGTGCTAGCAGAGAGACCCAGTACTTC.

To note about this clone: Compared with germline, one end of the junction differs, possibly owing to a read error. The chain recombines TRBV11-1 with TRBJ2-7; maybe TRBD2 (7 bases). This CDR3 is 13 amino acids long. CDR1 SGHAT and CDR2 FQDESV come from the germline V gene (reference sequence). In nucleotides, the CDR3 is TGTGCCAGCAGCCCACCTGGGGGGGCCCTCCCTAACTTC. It translates to CASSPPGGALPNF.